At least ten counts were recorded for the clone carrying this T cell receptor (beta chain). RNA transcripts yielded amplified TCR beta CDR3 regions. First-round RT-PCR used HTBI primers; second-round multiplex PCR followed. MiXCR, run by TCRdb on the multiplex PCR reads, gives a single entry per CDR3 protein. The table lists 300,000 to 500,000 distinct CDR3 sequences, about 16% of them singletons. This specimen comes from a study of Graves' ophthalmopathy and Graves' hyperthyroidism. Hyperthyroidism patients were newly diagnosed, ill under 2 months, and aged 18 to 65 years. J gave up 2 bases and V 3 bases, and 1 base lay outside the gene matches. The length of the CDR3 is 15 residues.

The TCR was taken from a young woman with stable Graves' hyperthyroidism. The chain joins TRBV12-3 or TRBV12-4 to TRBJ1-5; 10 nucleotides align to TRBD1. The sequencing sample was made of peripheral blood. The CDR3, as DNA: TGTGCCAGCAGTTTGGACAGGGGGGGCAATCAGCCCCAGCATTTT. Translation gives CASSLDRGGNQPQHF.